This T cell receptor beta chain was retrieved from a study of T cells after yellow fever vaccination. CDR3 length: 14 amino acids. V dropped 6 bases and J dropped 1; count of bases not matched to a gene: 2. CDR1 SGHTA and CDR2 FQGTGA come from the germline V gene. This clonotype has at least ten counts. Each CDR3 protein gets one entry after TCRdb re-called the 5' RACE reads with MiXCR. The data hold about 320,000 distinct CDR3 sequences, with about 6.6% observed a single time. This TCR was sampled from a man between 18 and 29 years old who received the YFV17D yellow fever vaccine. Sequences were derived from PBMCs, sampled 35 to 50 days after the first yellow fever vaccination. The chain couples TRBV7-3 to TRBJ2-2; 7 bases map to TRBD2. CDR3 protein: CASRPGGNTGELFF. Written as DNA, the CDR3 is TGTGCCAGCAGACCGGGGGGGAACACCGGGGAGCTGTTTTTT.